The clone carrying this T cell receptor beta chain turned up a few times. Its antigen is not known. The V end was cut by 5 bases, the J end by 3 bases, with 7 bases between. The germline V gene has CDR1 MDHEN and CDR2 SYDVKM. This CDR3 region has 12 residues. The record originates from a study of cytotoxic CD8 clonotypes in ibrutinib-treated CLL. Clones were sequenced by immunoSEQ multiplex PCR, and TCRdb holds only the in-frame ones, with some missing. The table shows 130,000 or so clones, with over 75% occurring only once. Study-wide points: Treatment left the uncommon public clonotypes either contracted or stable in frequency.

The TCR sequence derives from a human donor with chronic lymphocytic leukemia. V is TRBV28 and J is TRBJ1-1; D unclear. Source: PBMCs, taken after 24 months of ibrutinib treatment. The CDR3 loop reads CASSEKYTEAFF. CDR3 DNA: TGTGCCAGCAGTGAAAAGTACACTGAAGCTTTCTTT.